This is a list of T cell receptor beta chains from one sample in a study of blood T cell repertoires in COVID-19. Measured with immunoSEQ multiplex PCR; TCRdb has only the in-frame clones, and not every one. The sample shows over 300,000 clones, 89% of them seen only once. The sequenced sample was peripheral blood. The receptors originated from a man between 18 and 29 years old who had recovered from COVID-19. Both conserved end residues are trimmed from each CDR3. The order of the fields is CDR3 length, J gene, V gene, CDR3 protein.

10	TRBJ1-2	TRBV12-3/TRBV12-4	ASGQGTYGYT
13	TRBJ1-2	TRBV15	ATSRNRDTGYGYT
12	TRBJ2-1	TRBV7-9	ASSGLAGDGEQF
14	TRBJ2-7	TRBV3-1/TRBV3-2	ASSQPNHRANYEQY
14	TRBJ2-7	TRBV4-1	ASSQEYRGLVYEQY
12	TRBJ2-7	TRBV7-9	ASSLGGTTYEQY
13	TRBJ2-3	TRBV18	ASSQTGGNTDTQY
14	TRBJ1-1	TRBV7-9	ASSLGGQGFGTEAF
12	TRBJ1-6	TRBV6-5	ASSYSSSGTVVH
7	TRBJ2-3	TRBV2	ASKSEPT
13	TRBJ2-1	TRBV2	ASSDRESSYNEQF
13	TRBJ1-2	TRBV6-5	ASSYEVGGRYGYT
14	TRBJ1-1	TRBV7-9	ASSLGVGGRNTEAF
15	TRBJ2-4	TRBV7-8	ASSLVGQGVAKNIQY
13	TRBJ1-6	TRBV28	ASVGWDRLNSPLH
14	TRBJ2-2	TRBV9	ASSAATSGGTGELF
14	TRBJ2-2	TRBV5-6	ASSYATGLNTGELF
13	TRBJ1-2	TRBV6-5	ASSQPTGGSFGYT
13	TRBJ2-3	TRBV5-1	ASSVDRGPADTQY
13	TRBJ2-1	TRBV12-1	ASSFARGRSNEQF
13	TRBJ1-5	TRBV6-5	ASSPDRGSIQPQH
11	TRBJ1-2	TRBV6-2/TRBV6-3	ASSYDDLRGYT
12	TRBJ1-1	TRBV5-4	ASSQPQGSTEAF